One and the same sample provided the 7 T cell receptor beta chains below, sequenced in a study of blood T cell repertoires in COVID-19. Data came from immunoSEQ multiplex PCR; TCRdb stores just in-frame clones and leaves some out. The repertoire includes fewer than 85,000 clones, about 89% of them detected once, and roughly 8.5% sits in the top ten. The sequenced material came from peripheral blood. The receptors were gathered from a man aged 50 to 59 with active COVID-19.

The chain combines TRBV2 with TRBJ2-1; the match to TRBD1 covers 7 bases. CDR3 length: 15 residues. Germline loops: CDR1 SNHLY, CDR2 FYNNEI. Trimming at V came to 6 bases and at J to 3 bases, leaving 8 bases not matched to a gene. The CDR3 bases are TGTGCCAGCAGGGGGGACAGAACCCACTACAATGAGCAGTTCTTC. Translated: CASRGDRTHYNEQFF.

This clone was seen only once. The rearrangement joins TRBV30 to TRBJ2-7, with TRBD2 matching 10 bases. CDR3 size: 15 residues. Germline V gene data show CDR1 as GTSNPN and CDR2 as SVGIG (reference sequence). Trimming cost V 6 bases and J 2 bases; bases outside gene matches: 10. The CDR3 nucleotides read TGTGCCTGCAAAAGACTAGCGGGCGACACCTACGAGCAGTACTTC. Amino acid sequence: CACKRLAGDTYEQYF.

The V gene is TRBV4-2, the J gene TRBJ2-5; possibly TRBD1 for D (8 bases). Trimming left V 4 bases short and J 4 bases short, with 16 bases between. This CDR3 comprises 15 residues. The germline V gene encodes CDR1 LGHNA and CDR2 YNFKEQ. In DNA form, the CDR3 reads TGTGCCAGCAGCCTCTCAGGGGGCGGGGGAGAGACCCAGTACTTC. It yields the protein CASSLSGGGGETQYF.

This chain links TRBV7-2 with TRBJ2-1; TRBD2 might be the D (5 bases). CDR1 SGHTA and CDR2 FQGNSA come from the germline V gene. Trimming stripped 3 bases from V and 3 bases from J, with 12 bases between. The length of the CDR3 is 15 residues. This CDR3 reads CASSFGGGNYNEQFF. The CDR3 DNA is TGTGCCAGCAGCTTCGGTGGAGGCAACTACAATGAGCAGTTCTTC.

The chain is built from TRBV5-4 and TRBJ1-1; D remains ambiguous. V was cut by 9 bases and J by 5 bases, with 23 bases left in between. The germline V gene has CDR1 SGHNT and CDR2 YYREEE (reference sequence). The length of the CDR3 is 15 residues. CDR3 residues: CATYPSYPPRTEAFF. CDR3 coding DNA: TGTGCCACCTACCCGAGTTACCCCCCTAGGACTGAAGCTTTCTTT.

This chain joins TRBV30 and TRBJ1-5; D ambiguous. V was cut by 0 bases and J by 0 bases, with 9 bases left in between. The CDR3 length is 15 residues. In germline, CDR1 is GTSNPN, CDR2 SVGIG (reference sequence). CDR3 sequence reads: CAWSVPGGSNQPQHF. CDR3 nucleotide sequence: TGTGCCTGGAGTGTACCCGGCGGTAGCAATCAGCCCCAGCATTTT.

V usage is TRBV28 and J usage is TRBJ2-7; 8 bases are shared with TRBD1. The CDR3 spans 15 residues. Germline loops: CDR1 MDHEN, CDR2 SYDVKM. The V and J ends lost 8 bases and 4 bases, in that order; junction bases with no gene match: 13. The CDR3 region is CASGPGTGSHYEQYF. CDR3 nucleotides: TGTGCCAGCGGCCCCGGGACAGGATCACATTACGAGCAGTACTTC.